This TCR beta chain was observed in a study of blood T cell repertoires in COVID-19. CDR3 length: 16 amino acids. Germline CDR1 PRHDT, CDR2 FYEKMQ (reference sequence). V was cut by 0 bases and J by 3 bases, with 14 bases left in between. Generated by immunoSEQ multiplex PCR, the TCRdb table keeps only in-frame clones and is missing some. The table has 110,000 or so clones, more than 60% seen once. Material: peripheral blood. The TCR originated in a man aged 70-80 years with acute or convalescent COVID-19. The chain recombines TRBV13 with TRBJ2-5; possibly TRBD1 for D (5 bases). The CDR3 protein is CASSLGLETAEETQYF. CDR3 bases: TGTGCCAGCAGCTTAGGCCTCGAGACAGCTGAAGAGACCCAGTACTTC.